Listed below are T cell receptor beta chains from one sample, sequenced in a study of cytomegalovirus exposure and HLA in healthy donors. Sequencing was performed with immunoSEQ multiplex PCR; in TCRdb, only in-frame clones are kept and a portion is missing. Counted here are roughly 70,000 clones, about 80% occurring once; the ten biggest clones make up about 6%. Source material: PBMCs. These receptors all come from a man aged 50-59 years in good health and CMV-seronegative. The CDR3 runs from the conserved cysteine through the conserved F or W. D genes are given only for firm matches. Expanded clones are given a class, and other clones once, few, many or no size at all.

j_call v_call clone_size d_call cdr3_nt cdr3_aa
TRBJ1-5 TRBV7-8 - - TGTGCCAGCAGCCCTCAGGGGTATAGCAATCAGCCCCAGCATTTT CASSPQGYSNQPQHF
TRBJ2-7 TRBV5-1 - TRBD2 TGCGCCAGCAGCTTCCTGGGGGAGGGCCAGGGCGAGCAGTACTTC CASSFLGEGQGEQYF
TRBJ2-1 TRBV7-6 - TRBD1 TGTGCCAGCAGCACACACAGGGGGCAACGGAATATTGAGCAGTTCTTC CASSTHRGQRNIEQFF
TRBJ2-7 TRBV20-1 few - TGCAGTGCTAGAGCGGTCGCTCAGTACTTC CSARAVAQYF
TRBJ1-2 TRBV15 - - TGTGCCACCAGCAGAGATGGGGGGAGCTATGGCTACACCTTC CATSRDGGSYGYTF
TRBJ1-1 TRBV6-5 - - TGTGCCAGCAGTCGGGCGACAGGGAACACTGAAGCTTTCTTT CASSRATGNTEAFF
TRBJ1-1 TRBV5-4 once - TGTGCCAGCAGTTATTTACAGTCTCAGAATACTGAAGCTTTCTTT CASSYLQSQNTEAFF
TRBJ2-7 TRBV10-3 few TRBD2 TGTGCCATCCAGACCGGGACTAGCTCCGCCGAGCAGTACTTC CAIQTGTSSAEQYF
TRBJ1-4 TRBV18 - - TGTGCCAGCTCGAGGGACATCGATGAAAAACTGTTTTTT CASSRDIDEKLFF
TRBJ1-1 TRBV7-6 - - TGTGCCAGCAGCCTAAAGGACAGCACTGAAGCTTTCTTT CASSLKDSTEAFF
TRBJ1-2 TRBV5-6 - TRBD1 TGTGCCAGCAGACGGGACAGCTATGGCTACACCTTC CASRRDSYGYTF
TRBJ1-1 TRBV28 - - TGTGCCAGCAGTTTAGGCCACACTGAAGCTTTCTTT CASSLGHTEAFF
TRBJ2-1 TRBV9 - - TGTGCCAGCAGCGCCATAGTGAGTAAGCAGTTCTTC CASSAIVSKQFF
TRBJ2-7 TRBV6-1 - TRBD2 TGTGCCAGCAGTGGGTCTTGGGGCGGGAGTTTATACCACGAGCAGTACTTC CASSGSWGGSLYHEQYF
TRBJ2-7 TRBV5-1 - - TGCGCCAGCAGCCAGGACAGCTACGAGCAGTACTTC CASSQDSYEQYF
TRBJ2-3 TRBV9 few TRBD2 TGTGCCAGCAGCCCTCCGGCAGCGGGGAGCACAGATACGCAGTATTTT CASSPPAAGSTDTQYF
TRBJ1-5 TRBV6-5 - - TGTGCCAGCAGACCAGGGAGGAAAAGCAATCAGCCCCAGCATTTT CASRPGRKSNQPQHF
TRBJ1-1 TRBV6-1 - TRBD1 TGTGCCAGCAGTGAGTCGGGCCGACAGGGAGCTTTCTTT CASSESGRQGAFF
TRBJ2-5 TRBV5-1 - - TGCGCCAGCAGCTTACGACAACCGGGACTCCAAGAGACCCAGTACTTC CASSLRQPGLQETQYF
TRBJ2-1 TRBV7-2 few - TGTGCCAGCAGCTCAGACGCTAGCTCCTACAATGAGCAGTTCTTC CASSSDASSYNEQFF
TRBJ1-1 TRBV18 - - TGTGCCAGCTCACCTAACTGGAACACTGAAGCTTTCTTT CASSPNWNTEAFF
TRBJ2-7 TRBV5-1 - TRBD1 TGCGCCAGCAAACCCCAGGGGGCCGCCGCCTACGAGCAGTACTTC CASKPQGAAAYEQYF
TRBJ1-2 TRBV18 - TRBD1 TGTGCCAGCTCATCCGGGACAGGGGCCCCCTATGGCTACACCTTC CASSSGTGAPYGYTF
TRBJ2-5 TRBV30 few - TGTGCCTGCTCCACCAGGCAAGGGGTTCGAGAGACCCAGTACTTC CACSTRQGVRETQYF
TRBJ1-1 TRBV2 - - TGTGCCAGCAGTGAAGACCCACAGGGAGGGAGCACTGAAGCTTTCTTT CASSEDPQGGSTEAFF
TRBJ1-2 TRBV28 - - TGTGCCAGCAGTCTCAGGGGAAAGGGCTATGGCTACACCTTC CASSLRGKGYGYTF
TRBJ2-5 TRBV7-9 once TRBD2 TGTTCCAGCAGCCGGGGAGGGGAGACCCAGTACTTC CSSSRGGETQYF
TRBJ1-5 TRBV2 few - TGTGCCAGCAGTGATGAGGGTGCTAATCAGCCCCAGCATTTT CASSDEGANQPQHF
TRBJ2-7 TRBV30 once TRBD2 TGTGCCTGGAGTGATCCCGGGACTAGCGGGCGAAAGGCCCTAATATTCTACGAGCAGTACTTC CAWSDPGTSGRKALIFYEQYF
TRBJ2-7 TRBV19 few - TGTGCCAGTAGTATAAGACGGGACTGGCGGAGCTCCTACGAGCAGTACTTC CASSIRRDWRSSYEQYF
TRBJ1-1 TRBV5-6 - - TGTGCCAGCAGCTTAGGGGTGGGAGCTTTCTTT CASSLGVGAFF
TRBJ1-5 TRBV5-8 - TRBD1 TGTGCCAGCATCCGGACAGGGAACCAGCCCCAGCATTTT CASIRTGNQPQHF
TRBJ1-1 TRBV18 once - TGTGCCAGCTCACCCGGGACAAGCGAAGCTTTCTTT CASSPGTSEAFF